This T cell receptor (beta chain) originates from a study of siplizumab effects on memory and regulatory T cells. Broader study findings: Naive T cells appeared more varied than memory cells and looked like key alloresponse contributors.

Assay used: immunoSEQ multiplex PCR; TCRdb lists only in-frame clones, some missing. The repertoire includes some 100,000 clones, around 92% of them detected once, and around 0.7% sits in the top ten. Comments on this clone: The antigen remains unidentified.

V dropped 4 bases and J dropped 2; count of bases not matched to a gene: 8. Germline V gene data show CDR1 as SGHRS and CDR2 as YFSETQ. The CDR3 loop spans 15 amino acids. This sequence originates from a human donor in good health. The chain employs TRBV5-1 and TRBJ2-7; 8 nucleotides align to TRBD2. Sequencing was carried out using Tregs sorted from blood. The CDR3 is CASSVTSGNPYEQYF. CDR3 DNA: TGCGCCAGCAGCGTAACTAGCGGTAATCCCTACGAGCAGTACTTC.